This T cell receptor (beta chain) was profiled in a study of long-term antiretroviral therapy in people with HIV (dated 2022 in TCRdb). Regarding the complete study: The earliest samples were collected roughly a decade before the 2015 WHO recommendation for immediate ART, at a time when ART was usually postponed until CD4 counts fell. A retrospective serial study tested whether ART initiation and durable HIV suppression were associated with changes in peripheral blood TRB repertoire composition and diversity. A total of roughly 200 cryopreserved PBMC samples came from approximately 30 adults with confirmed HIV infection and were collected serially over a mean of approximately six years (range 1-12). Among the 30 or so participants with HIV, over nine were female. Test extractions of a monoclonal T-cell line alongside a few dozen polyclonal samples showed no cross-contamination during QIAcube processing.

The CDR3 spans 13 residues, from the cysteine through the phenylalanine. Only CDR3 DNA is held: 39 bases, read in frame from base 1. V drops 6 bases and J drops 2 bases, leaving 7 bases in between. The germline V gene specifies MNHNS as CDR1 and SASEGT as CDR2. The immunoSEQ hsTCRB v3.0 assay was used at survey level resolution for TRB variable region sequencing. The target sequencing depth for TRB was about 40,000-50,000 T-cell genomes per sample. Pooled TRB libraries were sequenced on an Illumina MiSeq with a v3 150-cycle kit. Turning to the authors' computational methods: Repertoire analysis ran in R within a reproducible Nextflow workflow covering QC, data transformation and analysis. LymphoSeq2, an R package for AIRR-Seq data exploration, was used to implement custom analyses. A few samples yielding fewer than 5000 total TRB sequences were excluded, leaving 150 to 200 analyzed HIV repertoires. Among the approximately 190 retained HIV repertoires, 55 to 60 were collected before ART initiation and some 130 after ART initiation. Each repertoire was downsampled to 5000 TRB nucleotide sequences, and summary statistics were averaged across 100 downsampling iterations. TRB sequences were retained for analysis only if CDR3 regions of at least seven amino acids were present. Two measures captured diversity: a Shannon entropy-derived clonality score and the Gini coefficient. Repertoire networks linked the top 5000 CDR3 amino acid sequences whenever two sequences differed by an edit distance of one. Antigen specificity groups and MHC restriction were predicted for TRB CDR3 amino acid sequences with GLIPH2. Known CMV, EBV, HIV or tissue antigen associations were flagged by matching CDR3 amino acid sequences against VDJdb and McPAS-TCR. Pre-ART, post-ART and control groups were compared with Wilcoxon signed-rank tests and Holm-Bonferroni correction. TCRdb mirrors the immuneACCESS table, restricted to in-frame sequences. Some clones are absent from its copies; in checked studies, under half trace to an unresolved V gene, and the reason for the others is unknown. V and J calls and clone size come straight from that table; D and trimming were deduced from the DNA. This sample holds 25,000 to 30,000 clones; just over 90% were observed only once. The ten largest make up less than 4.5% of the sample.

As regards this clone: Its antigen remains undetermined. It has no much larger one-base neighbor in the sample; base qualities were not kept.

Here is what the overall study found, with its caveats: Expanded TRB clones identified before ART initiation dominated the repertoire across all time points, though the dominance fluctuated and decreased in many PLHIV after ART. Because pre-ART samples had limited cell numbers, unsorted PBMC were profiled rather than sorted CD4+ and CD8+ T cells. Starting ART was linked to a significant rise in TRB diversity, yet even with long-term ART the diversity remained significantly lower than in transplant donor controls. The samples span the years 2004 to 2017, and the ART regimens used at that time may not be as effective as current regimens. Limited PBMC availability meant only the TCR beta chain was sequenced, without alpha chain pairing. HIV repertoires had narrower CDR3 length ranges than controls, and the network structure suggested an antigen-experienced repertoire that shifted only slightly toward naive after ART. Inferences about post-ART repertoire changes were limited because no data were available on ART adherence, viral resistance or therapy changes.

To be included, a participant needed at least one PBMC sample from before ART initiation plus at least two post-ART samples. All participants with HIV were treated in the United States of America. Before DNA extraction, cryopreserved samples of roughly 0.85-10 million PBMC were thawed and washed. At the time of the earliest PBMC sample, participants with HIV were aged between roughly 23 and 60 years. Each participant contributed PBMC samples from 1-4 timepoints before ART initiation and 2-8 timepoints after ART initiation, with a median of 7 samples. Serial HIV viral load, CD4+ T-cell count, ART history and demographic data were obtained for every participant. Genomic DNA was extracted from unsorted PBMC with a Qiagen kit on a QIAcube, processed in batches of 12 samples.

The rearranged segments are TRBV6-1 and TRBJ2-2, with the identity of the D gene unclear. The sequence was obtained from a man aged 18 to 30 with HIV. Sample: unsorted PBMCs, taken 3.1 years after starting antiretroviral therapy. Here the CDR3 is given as CASRTANTGELFF. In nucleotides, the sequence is TGTGCCAGCAGGACGGCCAACACCGGGGAGCTGTTTTTT.